The present TCR beta chain was sequenced within a study of cytomegalovirus exposure and HLA in healthy donors. Primers: 60 Vbeta forward and 13 Jbeta reverse. TCRdb's copy holds only in-frame clones and misses some; the assay was immunoSEQ multiplex PCR. The sample lists some 190,000 clones, 65% to 80% occurring once. The CDR3 runs 12 residues. CDR1 is SGHAT, CDR2 FQNNGV, per germline. V was cut by 0 bases and J by 7 bases, with 4 bases left in between. The chain couples TRBV11-2 to TRBJ2-1; D remains ambiguous. Material: PBMCs. The sequence was collected from a woman younger than 45 in good health and CMV-seropositive. The CDR3 DNA reads TGTGCCAGCAGCTTAGAGCGTAATGAGCAGTTCTTC. Encoded protein: CASSLERNEQFF.